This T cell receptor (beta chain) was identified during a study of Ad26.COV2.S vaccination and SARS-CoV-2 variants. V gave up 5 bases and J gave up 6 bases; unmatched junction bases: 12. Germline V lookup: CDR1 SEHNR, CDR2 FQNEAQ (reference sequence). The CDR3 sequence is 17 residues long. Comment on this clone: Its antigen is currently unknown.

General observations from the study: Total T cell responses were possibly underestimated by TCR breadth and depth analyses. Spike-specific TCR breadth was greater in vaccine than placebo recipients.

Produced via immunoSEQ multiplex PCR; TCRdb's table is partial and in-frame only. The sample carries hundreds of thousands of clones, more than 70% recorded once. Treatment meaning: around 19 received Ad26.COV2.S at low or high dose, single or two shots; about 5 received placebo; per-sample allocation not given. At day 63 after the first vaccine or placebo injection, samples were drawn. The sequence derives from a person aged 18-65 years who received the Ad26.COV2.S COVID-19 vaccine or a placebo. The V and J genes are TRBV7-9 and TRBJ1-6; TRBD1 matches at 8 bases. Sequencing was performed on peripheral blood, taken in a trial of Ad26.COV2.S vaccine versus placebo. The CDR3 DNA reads TGTGCCAGCAGCAAGGCGGGACAGGCAGCTTTTAATTCACCCCTCCACTTT. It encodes CASSKAGQAAFNSPLHF.